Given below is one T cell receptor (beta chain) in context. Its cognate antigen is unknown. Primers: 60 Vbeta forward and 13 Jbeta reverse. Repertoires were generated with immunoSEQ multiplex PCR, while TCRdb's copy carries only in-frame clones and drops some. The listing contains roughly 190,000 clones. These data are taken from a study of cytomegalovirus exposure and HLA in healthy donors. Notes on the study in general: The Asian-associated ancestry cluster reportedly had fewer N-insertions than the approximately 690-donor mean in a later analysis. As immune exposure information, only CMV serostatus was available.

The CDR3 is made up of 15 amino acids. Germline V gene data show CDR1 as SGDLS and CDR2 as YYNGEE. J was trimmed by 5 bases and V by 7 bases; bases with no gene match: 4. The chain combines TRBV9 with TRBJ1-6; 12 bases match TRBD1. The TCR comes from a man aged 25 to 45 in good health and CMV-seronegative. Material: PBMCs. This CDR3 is CASGTGGANNSPLHF. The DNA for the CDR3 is TGTGCCAGCGGGACAGGGGGCGCGAATAATTCACCCCTCCACTTT.